This T cell receptor beta chain was sequenced in a study of Ad26.COV2.S vaccination and SARS-CoV-2 variants. Study in general: The authors gave Ad26.COV2.S intramuscularly, either once or twice 56 days apart.

Sequencing was performed with immunoSEQ multiplex PCR; in TCRdb, only in-frame clones are kept and a portion is missing. This table holds 320,000 or so clones, 75% to 90% found once. Treatment noted: roughly 18 received Ad26.COV2.S at low or high dose, single or two shots; roughly five received placebo; per-sample allocation not given. Sampling was performed 63 days after the first vaccine or placebo injection. The TCR originated in a person aged 18-65 years who received the Ad26.COV2.S COVID-19 vaccine or a placebo. Sequenced material: peripheral blood, taken in a trial of Ad26.COV2.S vaccine versus placebo.

CDR3 nucleotide sequence: TGTGCCAGCAGCTTAGCGATAGAGAGCTCCTACGAGCAGTACTTC. Protein product: CASSLAIESSYEQYF. The J gene is TRBJ2-7, the V gene TRBV7-2; no clear D gene. The V gene lost 0 bases and the J gene lost 0 bases, with 9 bases spanning the gap. From germline, CDR1 is SGHTA and CDR2 FQGNSA. This CDR3 contains 15 residues. The complete variable domain, with remaining parts taken from reference TRBV7-2 and TRBJ2-7, reads GAGVSQSPSNKVTEKGKDVELRCDPISGHTALYWYRQSLGQGLEFLIYFQGNSAPDKSGLPSDRFSAERTGGSVSTLTIQRTQQEDSAVYLCASSLAIESSYEQYFGPGTRLTVT.